This is a list of T cell receptor beta chains from one sample in a study of regulatory T cells in long-lasting Graves disease. Using its own MiXCR run on the multiplex PCR reads, TCRdb lists one record per CDR3 protein. This sample has 600,000 to 850,000 distinct CDR3 sequences; approximately 29% occur once, and the top ten carry around 42%. The starting material was peripheral blood mononuclear cells (PBMCs), obtained when the disease was refractory, from a patient treated with antithyroid drugs. The receptor source for this set is a female donor with Graves disease. Each CDR3 is given with its conserved first and last residue. D genes are given only for firm matches. The size field is filled for only some rows; it gives once, few, many or a size class.

clone size	D gene	J gene	V gene	CDR3 protein	CDR3 DNA
NA	TRBD2	TRBJ2-5	TRBV12-3/TRBV12-4	CANSFVAGGLQETQYF	TGTGCCAACAGTTTTGTGGCGGGAGGGCTCCAAGAGACCCAGTACTTC
once	NA	TRBJ2-2	TRBV5-1	CASSQQRANTGELFF	TGCGCCAGCAGCCAACAGAGAGCGAACACCGGGGAGCTGTTTTTT
NA	TRBD2	TRBJ2-7	TRBV6-9	CASSSVAGDSEQYF	TGTGCCAGCAGTTCGGTAGCGGGAGACAGCGAGCAGTACTTC
many	TRBD1	TRBJ1-2	TRBV11-1	CASSQDRGSGYTF	TGTGCCAGCAGCCAGGACAGGGGAAGTGGCTACACCTTC
NA	TRBD1	TRBJ1-1	TRBV10-2	CATQQGLATEAFF	TGCGCCACCCAACAGGGGTTGGCCACTGAAGCTTTCTTT
NA	NA	TRBJ1-2	TRBV9	CASSEGGSGYTF	TGTGCCAGCAGCGAGGGGGGGAGCGGCTACACCTTC
NA	NA	TRBJ2-7	TRBV12-3/TRBV12-4	CASSLHRTATRQYF	TGTGCCAGCAGTCTTCACAGGACGGCCACTCGGCAGTACTTC
NA	NA	TRBJ1-6	TRBV20-1	CSARDSGPGGQDSPLHF	TGCAGTGCTAGAGATTCCGGCCCGGGTGGGCAGGATTCACCCCTCCACTTT
NA	NA	TRBJ2-7	TRBV6-1	CASSDGSLSSYGQYF	TGTGCCAGCAGTGACGGATCATTGAGCTCCTACGGGCAGTACTTC
NA	TRBD1	TRBJ1-2	TRBV7-2	CASSLGGTAQGYGYTF	TGTGCCAGCAGCTTAGGGGGGACAGCCCAGGGCTATGGCTACACCTTC
few	TRBD1	TRBJ2-5	TRBV7-9	CASSPGQLPYF	TGTGCCAGCAGCCCGGGACAGCTCCCTTACTTC
NA	NA	TRBJ2-7	TRBV7-7	CASSPLLTVPYEQYF	TGTGCCAGCAGCCCCCTCTTGACAGTCCCCTACGAGCAGTACTTC
NA	TRBD1	TRBJ2-7	TRBV6-1	CASRKQGVRYEQYF	TGTGCCAGCAGAAAACAGGGGGTGAGGTACGAGCAGTACTTC
NA	NA	TRBJ1-1	TRBV19	CASSIGPGMNTEAFF	TGTGCCAGTAGTATAGGTCCAGGGATGAACACTGAAGCTTTCTTT
NA	NA	TRBJ2-2	TRBV3-1	CASSQALALGLFF	TGTGCCAGCAGCCAAGCTTTGGCCCTAGGTCTGTTTTTT
many	NA	TRBJ2-7	TRBV6-2/TRBV6-3	CASSPPRGSYEQYF	TGTGCCAGCAGCCCCCCCCGGGGGTCCTACGAGCAGTACTTC
few	TRBD2	TRBJ2-3	TRBV12-3/TRBV12-4	CASGLAPDTQYF	TGTGCATCCGGACTAGCCCCAGATACGCAGTATTTT
NA	TRBD1	TRBJ1-2	TRBV29-1	CSVGPGTEANYGYTF	TGCAGCGTTGGCCCCGGGACAGAAGCTAACTATGGCTACACCTTC
many	NA	TRBJ2-7	TRBV12-5	CASGLAGPREQYF	TGTGCTAGTGGTTTGGCGGGACCTCGGGAGCAGTACTTC
few	NA	TRBJ2-7	TRBV6-2/TRBV6-3	CASSYSAGQIYEQYF	TGTGCCAGCAGTTACTCGGCGGGACAGATCTACGAGCAGTACTTC
NA	NA	TRBJ1-6	TRBV20-1	CSARDRGTQDPLHF	TGCAGTGCTAGAGATCGAGGGACTCAGGATCCCCTCCACTTT
NA	NA	TRBJ1-2	TRBV20-1	CSARERGRIYGYTF	TGCAGTGCTAGAGAAAGGGGACGAATCTATGGCTACACCTTC
NA	TRBD1	TRBJ1-2	TRBV30	CAWSEIPGGDYGYTF	TGTGCCTGGAGTGAAATCCCAGGGGGCGACTATGGCTACACCTTC
NA	NA	TRBJ2-1	TRBV11-2	CASSLGRADNEQFF	TGTGCCAGCAGCTTAGGGCGAGCCGACAATGAGCAGTTCTTC
NA	NA	TRBJ2-6	TRBV7-9	CASSAWIRLSGANVLTF	TGTGCCAGCAGCGCCTGGATACGGCTCTCTGGGGCCAACGTCCTGACTTTC